What follows is one TCR beta chain and its context. Each CDR3 protein is one row after TCRdb ran MiXCR on the RT-PCR reads. Among around 700,000 distinct CDR3 sequences listed, approximately 15% were seen once. The V end lost 4 bases, the J end lost 5 bases, and 14 bases lay between the germline ends. Germline CDR1 and CDR2: SGHTA and FQGTGA. The CDR3 loop spans 14 amino acids. This chain connects TRBV7-3 to TRBJ1-1; TRBD1 might be the D (6 bases). This clonotype was sampled from a female donor in good health, serving as a healthy control. Sequences were obtained from memory CD4+ T cells from blood. In DNA form, the CDR3 reads TGTGCCAGCAGCTCGGGTCGGGACATTACTGAAGCTTTCTTT. This sequence encodes CASSSGRDITEAFF.